This entry is about one T cell receptor beta chain. Its antigen is not identified. Profiled with immunoSEQ multiplex PCR; TCRdb holds only in-frame clones, not every one. The data show over a million clones, with about 76% seen just once and 1.4% held by the top ten. This record belongs to a study of shared clonotypes between healthy human individuals. Study as a whole: Aged between 18 and 49, the donors were two women and three men. Per-donor plates numbered three CD4 naive, three CD4 memory, two CD8 naive and one CD8 memory.

General study findings and limits: About 5% of naive CD4 clonotypes were shared across a handful of donors.

Within Nashville, Tennessee resided all donors, each a Caucasian adult. The CDR3 extends over 14 amino acids. Trimming took 6 bases from V and 3 from J, leaving 13 bases between them. Germline CDR1 reads ENHRY; CDR2 reads SYGVKD. The rearrangement links TRBV10-3 to TRBJ2-3, with D perhaps given as TRBD1 or TRBD2 (6 bases each). This TCR was recovered from a man between 18 and 35 years old in good health. Specimen: memory CD4+ T cells sorted from blood. Sample subset: CD45RA-negative fraction. CDR3 amino acids: CAIRRDTKTDTQYF. The CDR3 DNA sequence: TGTGCCATCAGGCGGGACACCAAGACAGATACGCAGTATTTT.